Included here is one T cell receptor beta chain sequence, with context. The sample holds a few counts of this clone. The antigen it binds to is not known. The sample holds no much larger clone one base away, and base qualities are not on file. The CDR3 goes from the cysteine to the phenylalanine over 16 residues. The CDR3 DNA has 48 bases and is translated from base 1. Reading the germline V gene gives CDR1 MDHEN and CDR2 SYDVKM. V is cut by 5 bases and J by 4 bases, and the space between the germline ends is 18 bases. This specimen belongs to a study of T cell clones after liver transplantation (dated by TCRdb to about 2019). In terms of the full investigation: The samples were obtained from ITN030ST, a randomized trial that attempted immunosuppression withdrawal within 2 years after liver transplantation. Donor-reactive T cell clones were identified by TCRbeta sequencing following a pre-transplant mixed lymphocyte reaction and were subsequently tracked in post-transplant blood. No induction therapy was given to the subjects, and standard immunosuppression was administered until randomization at 12-24 months post-transplant. A cohort of 8 liver transplant recipients was studied, of whom 3 were classified as tolerant and 5 as non-tolerant. Blood samples were collected pre-transplant, pre-randomization before withdrawal, and post-randomization after either full withdrawal or failed withdrawal. Three of the eight recipients were HCV-positive; the others were transplanted for non-autoimmune, non-viral indications. Tolerance meant complete immunosuppression withdrawal for at least one year without liver enzymes rising beyond twice the upper limit of normal. Third party-reactive TCRbeta sequences were also identified from pre-transplant MLRs to serve as an antigen-independent comparator for donor-reactive sequences.

Thawed unstimulated PBMCs were stained for CD3, CD4 and CD8 and FACS-sorted into CD3+CD4+ and CD3+CD8+ populations. Each of the 8 studied subjects was randomized to immunosuppression withdrawal. Genomic DNA was isolated with the Qiagen DNeasy Blood and Tissue Kit. High-throughput TCRbeta CDR3 sequencing of frozen genomic DNA was performed by immunoSEQ, including PCR amplification, mapping, bias correction and internal controls. As for how the authors treated the data: Only productive rearrangements were retained, with each unique TCRbeta sequence defined by its CDR3 nucleotide sequence together with its V and J gene. For classification of a sequence as donor-reactive, at least 5-fold expansion in CFSE-low cells relative to unstimulated pre-transplant cells and a frequency of at least 0.01% were required. Minimum frequency thresholds were set for each subject on the basis of the unstimulated sample with the lowest template count, so that a detection power of at least 90% was ensured. Repertoire turnover was measured by Jensen-Shannon divergence between the top 1000 TCRbeta sequences post- and pre-transplant. Two-sided Fisher's exact tests were used to test for changes in the detection of donor-reactive sequences. TCRdb carries this immuneACCESS record with in-frame sequences only. Its versions omit some clonotypes, under half of them owing to an unresolved V gene in the studies checked, with the rest unexplained. The DNA gave D and trimming, while V, J and clone size come from that table. The sample table lists 50,000 to 55,000 clones, 65% to 80% of them with a count of one. Of the sample, around 10% is held by the ten largest clones.

Paper-wide results and their limitations: When repertoire turnover was accounted for, significantly reduced detection of donor-reactive sequences was found in 7 of 8 subjects for CD4 and in 8 of 8 subjects for CD8. Because no allograft tissue specimens were available, donor-reactive T cells may have migrated into the graft instead of being deleted. Circulating donor-reactive CD4 TCRbeta sequences fell significantly post-transplant in 5 of 8 subjects, irrespective of tolerance or HCV status. Conclusions were preliminary, limited by small, heterogeneous patient numbers and non-standardized post-transplant time points. In a couple of subjects, low numbers of available donor cells limited the measurable donor-reactive repertoire. Donor-reactive sequences decreased more than third party-reactive sequences, which suggests partial antigen-specific deletion that was not related to withdrawal success.

The sequence joins TRBV28 to TRBJ1-5, with TRBD1 as a weak D call on 5 bases. The starting material was CD4+ T cells from blood, obtained less than 70 months after liver transplant. The origin of this receptor is a human patient who received a liver transplant. After a transplant, the graft donor may have provided part of the T cells. CDR3 loop: CASSAPSGTDNQPQHF. The nucleotide sequence reads as follows: TGTGCCAGCAGTGCCCCTTCCGGGACGGATAATCAGCCCCAGCATTTT.